The 9 T cell receptor beta chains given below trace back to one sample, sequenced in a study of CD8 T cells in ankylosing spondylitis. TCRdb processed the 5' RACE reads anew with MiXCR; each CDR3 protein has one entry. The sample has a few hundred thousand distinct CDR3 sequences; about 20% are singletons. The sequencing input was blood, either unsorted or a sorted T cell fraction (not recorded which). These receptors were obtained from a male donor with ankylosing spondylitis or in good health (not recorded which).

The V and J genes are TRBV13 and TRBJ2-1; 11 bases line up with TRBD2. CDR3 size: 16 residues. V lost 0 bases and J lost 5; bases outside the gene matches: 3. Looked up from germline, CDR1 is PRHDT and CDR2 is FYEKMQ (reference sequence). This chain's CDR3 is CASSLGGLAENNEQFF. CDR3 bases: TGTGCCAGCAGCTTAGGGGGACTAGCGGAGAACAATGAGCAGTTCTTC.

This clonotype appeared a few times. V gene TRBV5-1 combines with J gene TRBJ2-7; 8 bases are shared with TRBD1. The germline V gene has CDR1 SGHRS and CDR2 YFSETQ. This CDR3 region has 14 residues. The J segment lost 5 bases and the V segment lost 0 bases, leaving 4 bases of the junction unmatched. CDR3 loop: CASSLDPGGDEQYF. CDR3 sequence (DNA): TGCGCCAGCAGCTTGGATCCAGGGGGCGACGAGCAGTACTTC.

The chain joins TRBV7-9 to TRBJ2-1; D uncertain. Germline V gene lookup returns CDR1 SEHNR and CDR2 FQNEAQ (reference sequence). Trimming stripped 7 bases from V and 0 bases from J, with 10 bases between. This CDR3 has 14 residues. CDR3: CASTLLSSYNEQFF. In DNA, the CDR3 is TGTGCCAGCACACTCTTGAGCTCCTACAATGAGCAGTTCTTC.

This clonotype was seen only a few times. The gene calls are TRBV24-1 and TRBJ2-1; the D gene is possibly TRBD2 (5 bases). This CDR3 is built from 13 residues. Trimming cost V 4 bases and J 4 bases, with 7 bases left between them. Germline-derived CDR1 and CDR2 are KGHDR and SFDVKD. Written as DNA, the CDR3 is TGTGCCACCAGTGACCCGGGGTACAATGAGCAGTTCTTC. Protein sequence: CATSDPGYNEQFF.

This clonotype turned up a few times. This rearrangement joins TRBV20-1 to TRBJ1-5; possible D gene TRBD1, 5 bases. Germline V gene lookup returns CDR1 DFQATT and CDR2 SNEGSKA (reference sequence). The CDR3 is made up of 14 amino acids. V shed 1 base and J shed 6 bases, with 13 bases lying between them. CDR3 nucleotides: TGCAGTGCTAGAGGGCCCGGGGGGATTCAGCCCCAGCATTTT. Translation: CSARGPGGIQPQHF.

This clonotype has at least ten counts. Germline and junction disagree at one end, which may indicate a read error. V is TRBV15 and J is TRBJ2-2; D is undetermined. Germline CDR1 and CDR2: LNHNV and YYDKDF (reference sequence). CDR3 length: 14 residues. The CDR3 loop is CATSRDSTTAELFF. CDR3 in DNA: TGTGCCACCAGCAGAGATTCAACTACCGCGGAGCTGTTTTTT.

Only a few counts were recorded for this clonotype. The chain has TRBV27 and TRBJ2-7; D remains unclear. V lost 1 base to trimming and J lost 2 bases, with 9 bases between them. CDR1 is MNHEY and CDR2 is SMNVEV in the germline V gene (reference sequence). This CDR3 is built from 14 residues. This CDR3 reads CASSLYDKAYEQYF. Written as DNA, the CDR3 is TGTGCCAGCAGTTTATACGACAAGGCCTACGAGCAGTACTTC.

This clonotype was seen many times. V usage is TRBV29-1 and J usage is TRBJ2-2, with no clear D. This CDR3 spans 12 amino acids. CDR1 SQVTM and CDR2 ANQGSEA come from the germline V gene. V gave up 1 base and J gave up 6 bases, with 6 bases separating them. CDR3 protein: CSVEVLSGELFF. The CDR3, as DNA: TGCAGCGTTGAAGTGCTTTCCGGGGAGCTGTTTTTT.

The sample holds a few counts of this clonotype. V usage is TRBV4-3 and J usage is TRBJ2-7; TRBD2 matches 12 bases. The germline gives CDR1 LGHNA, CDR2 YSLEER. The CDR3 totals 16 residues. Trimming removed 4 bases from V and 2 bases from J; junction bases left unmatched: 6. Written as DNA, the CDR3 is TGCGCCAGCAGCCGGCAGCTAGCGGGAGGGCCCTACGAGCAGTACTTC. Its translation is CASSRQLAGGPYEQYF.